The 5 T cell receptor beta chains below were found in one sample sequenced in a study of blood T cell repertoires in COVID-19. Clones were sequenced by immunoSEQ multiplex PCR, and TCRdb holds only the in-frame ones, with some missing. The repertoire holds 150,000 to 200,000 clones, roughly 82% seen once, with 11% in the top ten. The specimen was PBMCs or T cells enriched from blood (not recorded which). These receptors were obtained from a man between 45 and 60 years old who had recovered from COVID-19.

The V and J genes are TRBV29-1 and TRBJ2-2; 9 bases are a match to TRBD1. The CDR3 runs to 14 residues. The germline V gene has CDR1 SQVTM and CDR2 ANQGSEA. V gave up 6 bases and J gave up 6 bases; unmatched junction bases: 8. The CDR3 nucleotides are TGCAGCGTAGCGAGGACAGGGGAGGCCGGGGAGCTGTTTTTT. Residues: CSVARTGEAGELFF.

The chain recombines TRBV5-4 with TRBJ1-2; the match to TRBD1 covers 10 bases. The CDR3 covers 15 residues. Germline CDR1 reads SGHNT; CDR2 reads YYREEE (reference sequence). V dropped 0 bases and J dropped 8; count of bases not matched to a gene: 7. The DNA of the CDR3 is TGTGCCAGCAGCTTGGAGAGACAGGGGGCGCGGGGCTACACCTTC. It is translated as CASSLERQGARGYTF.

This clone was recorded once. V usage is TRBV11-3 and J usage is TRBJ2-1, with D possibly TRBD2 on 6 matching bases. V gave up 3 bases and J gave up 7 bases, with 16 bases separating them. CDR3 length: 15 residues. Per the germline V gene, CDR1 is SGHNT and CDR2 is YENEEA. CDR3 in amino acids: CASSFSKAGTNEQFF. The CDR3, as DNA: TGTGCCAGCAGCTTCTCCAAAGCCGGGACTAATGAGCAGTTCTTC.

The V gene is TRBV19, the J gene TRBJ2-7; D is possibly TRBD1 (5 bases). Per germline, CDR1 LNHDA and CDR2 SQIVND (reference sequence). The CDR3 is made up of 13 amino acids. Trimming took 5 bases from V and 2 from J, leaving 10 bases between them. CDR3 residues: CASSPQGPYEQYF. CDR3 sequence (DNA): TGTGCCAGTAGTCCCCAGGGTCCCTACGAGCAGTACTTC.

This chain uses TRBV10-3 with TRBJ1-1, with D possibly being TRBD1 (5 bases). Germline assignment: CDR1 ENHRY and CDR2 SYGVKD. Trimming stripped 1 base from V and 5 bases from J, with 8 bases between. The CDR3 sequence is 13 residues long. CDR3 loop: CAISEYGGTEAFF. CDR3 DNA sequence: TGTGCCATCAGTGAGTACGGGGGAACTGAAGCTTTCTTT.